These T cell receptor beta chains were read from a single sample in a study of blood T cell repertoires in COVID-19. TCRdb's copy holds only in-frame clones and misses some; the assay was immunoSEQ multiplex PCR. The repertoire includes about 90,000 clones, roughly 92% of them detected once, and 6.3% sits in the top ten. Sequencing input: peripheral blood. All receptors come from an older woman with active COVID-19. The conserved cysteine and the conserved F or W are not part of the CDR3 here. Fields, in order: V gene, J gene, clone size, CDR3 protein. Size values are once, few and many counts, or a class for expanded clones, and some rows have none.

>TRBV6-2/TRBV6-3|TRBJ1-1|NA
ASSYFDRGPNTEAF
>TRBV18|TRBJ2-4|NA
ASSQGGKNIQY
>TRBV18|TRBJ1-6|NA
ASSPKDRATSPLH
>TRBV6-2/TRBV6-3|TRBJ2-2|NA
ASSAPGQPTNTGELF
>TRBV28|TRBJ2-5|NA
ASSWVSSGYQETQY
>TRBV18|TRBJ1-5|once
ASSRAGTGDHSNQPQH
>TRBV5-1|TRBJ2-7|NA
ASSLYGGHIEQY
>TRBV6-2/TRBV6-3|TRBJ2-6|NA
ASSYGSHSGANVLT
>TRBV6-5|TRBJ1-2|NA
ASKLGEGYGYT
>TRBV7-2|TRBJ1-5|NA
ASSLAARSNQPQH
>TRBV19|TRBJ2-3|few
ASSIPRVDGTQY
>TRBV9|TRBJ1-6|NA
ASSPRGGDRGSSPLH
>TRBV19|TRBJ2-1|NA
ASSIQDRGSYEQF
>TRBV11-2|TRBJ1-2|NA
ASSRRQAGNYGYT
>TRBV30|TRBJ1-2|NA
AWSAPGHPLSYT
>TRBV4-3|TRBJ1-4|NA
ASSQTIGQGLWEKLF
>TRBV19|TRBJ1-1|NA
ASSIAELSEAF
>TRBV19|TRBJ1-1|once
ASSYTGGNTEAF
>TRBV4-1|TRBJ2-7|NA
ASSQPQTGNSYEQY
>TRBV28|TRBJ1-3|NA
ASLTGGSGNTIY
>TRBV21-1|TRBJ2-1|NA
ASKVLAGIVNEQF
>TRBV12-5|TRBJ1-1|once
ASGLGQTTEAF
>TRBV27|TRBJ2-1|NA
ASSRPGLADYNEQF
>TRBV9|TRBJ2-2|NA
ASSAGGRANTGELF
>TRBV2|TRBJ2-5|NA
ASSRSGVWETQY
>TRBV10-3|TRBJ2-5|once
ASGTSETQY
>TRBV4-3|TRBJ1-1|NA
ASSQERRSTEAF
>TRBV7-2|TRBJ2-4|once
ASSLLGRGDIQY
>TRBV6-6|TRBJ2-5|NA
ASSYPTSGEGTQY
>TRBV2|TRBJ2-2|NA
ASSILVANTGELF
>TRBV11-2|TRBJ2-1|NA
ASSPLSGYNEQF
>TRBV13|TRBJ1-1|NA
ASSLRRGDTEAF
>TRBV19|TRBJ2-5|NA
ASSLGRERETQY
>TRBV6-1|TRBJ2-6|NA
ASSGQGSPYSGANVLT
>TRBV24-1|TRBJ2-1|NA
ATSGSSGSYYNEQF
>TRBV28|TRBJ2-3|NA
ASNPLGQGARDTQY
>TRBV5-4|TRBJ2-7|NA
ASSLAGASGSLYEQY
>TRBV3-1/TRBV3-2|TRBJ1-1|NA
ASSQAGLKTEAF
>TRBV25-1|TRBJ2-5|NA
ASSEAGRETQY
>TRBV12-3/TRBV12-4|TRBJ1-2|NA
ASSHRDTYGYT
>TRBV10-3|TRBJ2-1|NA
AIMTSGNHNEQF
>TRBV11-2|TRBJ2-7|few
ASSLDSPGEQY